Below, 31 T cell receptor beta chains from the same sample are listed, as sequenced in a study of T cell clonotyping in hematopoietic cell transplantation. Generated by immunoSEQ multiplex PCR, the TCRdb table keeps only in-frame clones and is missing some. The top ten hold approximately 5% of the sample, which has over 15,000 clones, about 90% seen once. The sample was peripheral blood mononuclear cells. The receptor source for this set is a man between 35 and 55 years old in good health. Some clones in this sample may be carry-over from other donors' samples.

The rearrangement links TRBV27 to TRBJ2-5; 9 bases align to TRBD2. CDR1 MNHEY and CDR2 SMNVEV come from the germline V gene (reference sequence). The CDR3 covers 16 residues. V lost 0 bases to trimming and J lost 3 bases; unmatched junction nucleotides: 5. The CDR3 nucleotides read TGTGCCAGCAGTTTATCCCCTAGCGGGACAAAAGAGACCCAGTACTTC. It yields the protein CASSLSPSGTKETQYF.

J is TRBJ2-7 and V is TRBV5-1; TRBD2 aligns across 13 bases. With 4 bases clipped from V and 0 bases from J, the junction kept 4 bases outside the gene matches. The CDR3 is made up of 16 amino acids. The V gene's germline CDR1 is SGHRS and CDR2 YFSETQ. CDR3 sequence: CASSPRTSGSSYEQYF. CDR3 bases: TGCGCCAGCAGCCCCCGGACTAGCGGGAGCTCCTACGAGCAGTACTTC.

V gene TRBV30 combines with J gene TRBJ1-1, with unresolved D. The V end was cut by 3 bases, the J end by 7 bases, with 6 bases between. The CDR3 covers 10 residues. Germline-derived CDR1 and CDR2 are GTSNPN and SVGIG (reference sequence). The CDR3 region is CAWRPHEAFF. The CDR3 nucleotides read TGTGCCTGGAGACCCCATGAAGCTTTCTTT.

This clone was seen just once. This sequence joins TRBV5-8 and TRBJ1-5; 9 bases are a match to TRBD1. Germline V lookup: CDR1 SGHTS, CDR2 YDEGEE. The J segment lost 1 base and the V segment lost 4 bases, leaving 18 bases of the junction unmatched. The CDR3 has 20 residues. CDR3 loop: CASSLPGQGKVSRSNQPQHF. The DNA for the CDR3 is TGTGCCAGCAGCCTGCCGGGACAGGGAAAAGTGAGTAGGAGCAATCAGCCCCAGCATTTT.

This chain uses TRBV30 with TRBJ2-7, with TRBD2 as a possible D gene (5 bases). Germline CDR1 reads GTSNPN; CDR2 reads SVGIG (reference sequence). CDR3 size: 11 residues. V lost 0 bases to trimming and J lost 12 bases, with 12 bases between them. The CDR3 DNA follows: TGTGCCTGGAGTGTAGAGGGCTCGGGGTACTTC. Residues: CAWSVEGSGYF.

The chain joins TRBV7-2 to TRBJ2-7; 7 positions agree with TRBD1. Germline CDR1 reads SGHTA; CDR2 reads FQGNSA. There are 14 residues in the CDR3. J gave up 5 bases and V 1 base, and 5 bases lay outside the gene matches. The chain's CDR3 is CASSLVVGGHEQYF. For the CDR3, the DNA is TGTGCCAGCAGCTTAGTTGTAGGGGGCCACGAGCAGTACTTC.

The V gene is TRBV19, the J gene TRBJ1-2; D remains ambiguous. CDR1 and CDR2 (germline): LNHDA, SQIVND (reference sequence). This CDR3 region has 12 residues. V shed 3 bases and J shed 8 bases, with 10 bases lying between them. Written as DNA, the CDR3 is TGTGCCAGTAGTATCGAGGGATACGGCTACACCTTC. Amino acid sequence: CASSIEGYGYTF.

This clone was recorded once. The rearrangement uses TRBV6-1 and TRBJ1-1, with D perhaps matching TRBD1 (5 bases). The germline gives CDR1 MNHNS, CDR2 SASEGT. The CDR3 has 14 amino acids. V was trimmed by 6 bases and J by 3 bases, leaving 14 bases between them. The CDR3: CASRDNSAYTEAFF. In DNA, the CDR3 is TGTGCCAGCAGGGACAACTCGGCGTACACTGAAGCTTTCTTT.

This clone was recorded once. The rearrangement links TRBV6-1 to TRBJ2-1; 13 positions match TRBD2. The V and J ends lost 1 base and 9 bases, in that order; junction bases with no gene match: 0. This CDR3 has 14 amino acids. In germline, CDR1 is MNHNS, CDR2 SASEGT. CDR3 bases: TGTGCCAGCAGTGAAGGACTAGCGGGGGGTGAGCAGTTCTTC. This gives the protein CASSEGLAGGEQFF.

The chain has TRBV6-1 and TRBJ1-6, with 7 bases lining up with TRBD1. The V segment lost 5 bases and the J segment 5 bases; nucleotides outside the gene matches: 6. Germline V gives CDR1 MNHNS, CDR2 SASEGT. The CDR3 consists of 15 residues. CDR3 DNA: TGTGCCAGCAGTAGCCGGGACAGAAATAATTCACCCCTCCACTTT. It is translated as CASSSRDRNNSPLHF.

The V and J genes are TRBV6-1 and TRBJ1-2, with D possibly being TRBD1 (5 bases). Germline V CDR1 and CDR2: MNHNS, SASEGT. The V end was cut by 4 bases, the J end by 2 bases, with 5 bases between. The CDR3 totals 12 residues. CDR3 residues: CASSGDNYGYTF. CDR3 DNA sequence: TGTGCCAGCAGTGGGGACAACTATGGCTACACCTTC.

V is TRBV14 and J is TRBJ1-2; D is unresolved. The CDR3 contains 14 residues. Between the trimmed V and J ends, which lost 1 base and 4 bases, there was a span of 10 bases. In germline, CDR1 is SGHDN, CDR2 FVKESK. This CDR3 reads CASSQGPLGYGYTF. CDR3 DNA sequence: TGTGCCAGCAGCCAAGGTCCATTAGGCTATGGCTACACCTTC.

This chain joins TRBV21-1 and TRBJ2-2. TRBV21-1 is reported as a pseudogene. The CDR3 is 18 amino acids. CDR3 sequence reads: CASSKVQGGTGNTGELFF. Here the CDR3 DNA reads TGTGCCAGCAGCAAAGTTCAAGGGGGGACTGGAAACACCGGGGAGCTGTTTTTT.

The V and J genes are TRBV14 and TRBJ2-1; D is perhaps TRBD2 (5 bases). V was clipped by 3 bases and J by 8 bases, with 35 bases between them. Germline assignment: CDR1 SGHDN and CDR2 FVKESK. The CDR3 is 21 residues long. CDR3 residues: CASSHLFVGYYHGENPDEQFF. The CDR3 DNA sequence: TGTGCCAGCAGCCACCTTTTTGTCGGGTATTATCACGGGGAGAATCCAGATGAGCAGTTCTTC.

The genes are TRBV11-3 and TRBJ2-1; D unresolved. CDR1 and CDR2 from the germline V gene are SGHNT and YENEEA. The ends were cut back, 4 bases at V and 8 bases at J, with 12 bases in the middle. This CDR3 contains 13 residues. CDR3 coding DNA: TGTGCCAGCAGCTCACCCTCGATGTATGAGCAGTTCTTC. It yields the protein CASSSPSMYEQFF.

This rearrangement joins TRBV7-3 to TRBJ2-7; D is possibly TRBD1 (5 bases). The CDR3 loop spans 13 amino acids. Trimming pared 9 bases from V and 0 bases from J, leaving 12 bases between. Germline CDR1 and CDR2: SGHTA and FQGTGA. CDR3 sequence: CASSQGPSYEQYF. As DNA, the CDR3 is TGTGCCAGTTCGCAGGGCCCCTCCTACGAGCAGTACTTC.

The chain carries TRBV7-2 and TRBJ2-2; D uncertain. Germline loops: CDR1 SGHTA, CDR2 FQGNSA. Trimming left V 5 bases short and J 1 base short, with 5 bases between. This CDR3 comprises 13 residues. The CDR3 nucleotides read TGTGCCAGCAGCACCCAGAACACCGGGGAGCTGTTTTTT. Amino acid sequence: CASSTQNTGELFF.

The chain uses TRBV2 and TRBJ1-6, with D unclear. The CDR3 has 13 amino acids. V lost 3 bases to trimming and J lost 8 bases, with 8 bases between them. Germline-derived CDR1 and CDR2 are SNHLY and FYNNEI. The CDR3 protein is CASSEVKDSPLHF. The CDR3 region has the DNA TGTGCCAGCAGTGAGGTGAAGGATTCACCCCTCCACTTT.

This clone was observed a single time. The rearrangement links TRBV29-1 to TRBJ1-5; TRBD1 agrees at 7 bases. The CDR3 contains 13 residues. Germline V gene sequence: CDR1 SQVTM, CDR2 ANQGSEA. The junction had 4 bases not matched to a gene; V was cut back by 2 bases and J by 6 bases. The CDR3 protein is CSVELSGGQPQHF. The CDR3 DNA reads as TGCAGCGTTGAATTGTCAGGGGGTCAGCCCCAGCATTTT.

Written as DNA, the CDR3 is TGTGCCAGTAGTATCGGCCAGGGCAGCGAGCAGTACTTC. Translating gives CASSIGQGSEQYF. The chain employs TRBV19 and TRBJ2-7; a possible D gene is TRBD1 (5 bases). CDR1 is LNHDA and CDR2 is SQIVND in the germline V gene (reference sequence). The CDR3 is 13 residues long. Trimming took off 3 bases at V and 6 bases at J, with 12 bases between the two ends.

The chain has TRBV6-5 and TRBJ2-1; TRBD1 matches at 8 bases. CDR1 is MNHEY and CDR2 is SVGAGI in the germline V gene. The V and J ends lost 5 bases and 0 bases, in that order; junction bases with no gene match: 3. The CDR3 runs 15 residues. The CDR3 here is CASSPDRVSYNEQFF. In nucleotides, the CDR3 is TGTGCCAGCAGTCCGGACAGGGTCTCCTACAATGAGCAGTTCTTC.

For this clone: The same CDR3 can be traced to other DNA sequences in this sample. The chain joins TRBV7-3 to TRBJ2-1; possibly TRBD2 for D (5 bases). With 2 bases removed from V and 8 bases from J, the gap between germline ends came to 7 bases. Germline values: CDR1 SGHTA, CDR2 FQGTGA. The CDR3 length is 12 residues. Written as DNA, the CDR3 is TGTGCCAGCAGCTTAGGAGGAGATGAGCAGTTCTTC. Protein sequence: CASSLGGDEQFF.

V is TRBV19 and J is TRBJ2-3; D not resolved. CDR3 length: 15 amino acids. Germline CDR1 and CDR2: LNHDA and SQIVND (reference sequence). V was pared by 1 base and J by 1 base, with 9 bases between. CDR3 DNA: TGTGCCAGTAGTATAGGGGCAGGCGGCACAGATACGCAGTATTTT. Translation gives CASSIGAGGTDTQYF.

The sample holds one count of this clone. This rearrangement joins TRBV5-8 to TRBJ1-5, with D unclear. Germline V lookup: CDR1 SGHTS, CDR2 YDEGEE. The germline V and J ends were trimmed by 3 bases and 4 bases, with 8 bases remaining between them. The CDR3 consists of 13 residues. As DNA, the CDR3 is TGTGCCAGCAGCTGGTGTAGTAATCAGCCCCAGCATTTT. It is translated as CASSWCSNQPQHF.

This clone came up once. This rearrangement joins TRBV19 to TRBJ2-7; no reliable D call. Germline lookup yields CDR1 LNHDA and CDR2 SQIVND (reference sequence). This CDR3 contains 15 residues. V dropped 4 bases and J dropped 4 bases, with 17 bases sitting between them. For the CDR3, the DNA is TGTGCCAGTAGTAGCCTCAACGACCTCTCTTACGAGCAGTACTTC. Translating gives CASSSLNDLSYEQYF.

The CDR3 protein is CASSPGTARTPSGNTIYF. CDR3 sequence (DNA): TGCGCCAGCAGCCCCGGGACGGCCAGGACCCCCTCTGGAAACACCATATATTTT. V gene TRBV4-1 combines with J gene TRBJ1-3; tentative D call: TRBD1 (5 bases). V lost 4 bases to trimming and J lost 0 bases, with 19 bases between them. The CDR3 contains 18 residues. In germline, CDR1 is MGHRA, CDR2 YSYEKL.

A few counts support this clone. The rearrangement links TRBV15 to TRBJ1-6; a possible D gene is TRBD1 (5 bases). Germline assignment: CDR1 LNHNV and CDR2 YYDKDF (reference sequence). The CDR3 covers 15 residues. Trimming left V 1 base short and J 3 bases short, with 7 bases between. CDR3 residues: CATSRVGDYNSPLHF. DNA for the CDR3: TGTGCCACCAGCAGAGTGGGGGACTATAATTCACCCCTCCACTTT.

V gene TRBV30 combines with J gene TRBJ2-2, with a tentative D call TRBD1 (6 bases). V lost 3 bases and J 6 bases, leaving 17 bases between the germline ends. The CDR3 contains 15 residues. Germline V gives CDR1 GTSNPN, CDR2 SVGIG (reference sequence). CDR3 protein: CAWRLTGRAAGELFF. In DNA, the CDR3 is TGTGCCTGGAGGCTCACAGGGCGAGCCGCCGGGGAGCTGTTTTTT.

This CDR3 reads CASAFGYPYEQYF. The CDR3 coding sequence is TGTGCTAGTGCCTTCGGATATCCCTACGAGCAGTACTTC. V gene TRBV12-5 combines with J gene TRBJ2-7; D not certain. The length of the CDR3 is 13 residues. CDR1 is LGHNT, CDR2 FRNRAP, per germline. V shed 7 bases and J shed 2 bases, with 12 bases lying between them.

The chain is built from TRBV27 and TRBJ2-7; D gene ambiguous. Germline values: CDR1 MNHEY, CDR2 SMNVEV (reference sequence). With 6 bases removed from V and 1 base from J, the gap between germline ends came to 7 bases. This CDR3 comprises 12 residues. The CDR3 sequence is CASSSSSYEQYF. Here the CDR3 DNA reads TGTGCCAGCAGCTCGAGTTCCTACGAGCAGTACTTC.

The chain recombines TRBV4-2 with TRBJ2-1; 7 bases fit TRBD2. Germline V gene lookup returns CDR1 LGHNA and CDR2 YNFKEQ. The CDR3 spans 15 residues. V lost 1 base, J lost 3 bases, and 3 bases stayed unmatched. CDR3 bases: TGTGCCAGCAGCCAAGGGGGCGGGAGCTACAATGAGCAGTTCTTC. The encoded protein is CASSQGGGSYNEQFF.